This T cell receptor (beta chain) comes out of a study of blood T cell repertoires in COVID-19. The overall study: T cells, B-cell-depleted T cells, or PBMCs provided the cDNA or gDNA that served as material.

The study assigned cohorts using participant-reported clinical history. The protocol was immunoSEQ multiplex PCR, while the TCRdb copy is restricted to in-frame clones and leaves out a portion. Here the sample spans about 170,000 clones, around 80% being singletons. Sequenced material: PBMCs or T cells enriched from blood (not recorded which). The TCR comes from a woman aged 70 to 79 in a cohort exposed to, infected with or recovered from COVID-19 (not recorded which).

The CDR3 region has the DNA TGTGCCAGCAGCTCCCGGGACAAGGCGACAGATACGCAGTATTTT. Protein sequence: CASSSRDKATDTQYF. The J gene is TRBJ2-3, the V gene TRBV14, with a possible D match to TRBD1 (6 bases). Trimming removed 5 bases from V and 3 bases from J, with 15 bases in between. The CDR3 is made up of 15 amino acids. Germline lookup yields CDR1 SGHDN and CDR2 FVKESK.